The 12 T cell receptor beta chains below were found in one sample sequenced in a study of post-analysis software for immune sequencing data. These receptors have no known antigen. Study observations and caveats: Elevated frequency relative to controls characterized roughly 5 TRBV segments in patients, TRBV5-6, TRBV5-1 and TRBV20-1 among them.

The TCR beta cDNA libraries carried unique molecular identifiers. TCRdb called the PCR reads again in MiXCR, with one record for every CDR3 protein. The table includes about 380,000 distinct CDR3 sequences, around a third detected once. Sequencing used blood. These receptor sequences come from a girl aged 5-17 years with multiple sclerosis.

The CDR3 DNA sequence: TGCAGCGCGTGGTCGAACACTGAAGCTTTCTTT. This sequence encodes CSAWSNTEAFF. The rearrangement uses TRBV29-1 and TRBJ1-1; unclear D gene. The CDR3 is made up of 11 amino acids. V lost 7 bases and J 1 base, leaving 7 bases between the germline ends. Germline V lookup: CDR1 SQVTM, CDR2 ANQGSEA.

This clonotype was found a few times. CDR3 protein: CASSRGAGELFF. The CDR3 DNA reads TGTGCCAGCAGCCGGGGGGCCGGGGAGCTGTTTTTT. The chain uses TRBV7-3 and TRBJ2-2; 7 nucleotides line up with TRBD2. Germline values: CDR1 SGHTA, CDR2 FQGTGA. Losses at the gene ends were 5 bases for V and 6 bases for J; bases not matched to a gene: 0. CDR3 length equals 12 residues.

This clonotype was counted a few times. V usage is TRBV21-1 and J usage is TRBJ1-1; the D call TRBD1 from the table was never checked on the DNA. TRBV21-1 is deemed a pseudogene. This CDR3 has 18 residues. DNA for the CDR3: TGTGCCAGCAGCAATTGCCCCTCTCCGGTCCCCATGAACACTGAAGCTTTCTTT. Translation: CASSNCPSPVPMNTEAFF.

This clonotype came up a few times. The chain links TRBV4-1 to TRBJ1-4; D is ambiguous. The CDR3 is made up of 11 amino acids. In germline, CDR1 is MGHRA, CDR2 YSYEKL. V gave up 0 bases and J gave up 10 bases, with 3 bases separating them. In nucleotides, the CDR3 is TGCGCCAGCAGCCAAGAACGAAAACTGTTTTTT. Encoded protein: CASSQERKLFF.

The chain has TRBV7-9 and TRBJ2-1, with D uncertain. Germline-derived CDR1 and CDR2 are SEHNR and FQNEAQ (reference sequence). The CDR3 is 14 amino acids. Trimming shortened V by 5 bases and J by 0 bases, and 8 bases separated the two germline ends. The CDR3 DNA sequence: TGTGCCAGCAGCCCCCCCGTCTCCTACAATGAGCAGTTCTTC. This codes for CASSPPVSYNEQFF. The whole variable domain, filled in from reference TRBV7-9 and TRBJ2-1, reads DTGVSQNPRHKITKRGQNVTFRCDPISEHNRLYWYRQTLGQGPEFLTYFQNEAQLEKSRLLSDRFSAERPKGSFSTLEIQRTEQGDSAMYLCASSPPVSYNEQFFGPGTRLTVL.

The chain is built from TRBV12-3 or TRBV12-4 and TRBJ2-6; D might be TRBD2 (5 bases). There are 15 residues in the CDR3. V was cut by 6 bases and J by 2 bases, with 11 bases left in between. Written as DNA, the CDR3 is TGTGCCAGCAGCCCACCGGGAACTGGGGCCAACGTCCTGACTTTC. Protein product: CASSPPGTGANVLTF.

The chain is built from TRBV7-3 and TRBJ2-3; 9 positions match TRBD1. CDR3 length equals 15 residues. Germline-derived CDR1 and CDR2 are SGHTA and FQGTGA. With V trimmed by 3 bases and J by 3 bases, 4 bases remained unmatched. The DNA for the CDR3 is TGTGCCAGCAGCTTCACAGGGGGCGAGACAGATACGCAGTATTTT. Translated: CASSFTGGETDTQYF.

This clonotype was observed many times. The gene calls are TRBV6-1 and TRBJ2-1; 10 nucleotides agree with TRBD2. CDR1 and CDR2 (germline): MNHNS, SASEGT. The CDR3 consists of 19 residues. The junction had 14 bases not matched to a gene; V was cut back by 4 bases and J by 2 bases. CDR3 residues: CASSVAGGPGPTTYNEQFF. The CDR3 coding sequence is TGTGCCAGCAGTGTAGCGGGGGGACCCGGACCAACCACCTACAATGAGCAGTTCTTC.

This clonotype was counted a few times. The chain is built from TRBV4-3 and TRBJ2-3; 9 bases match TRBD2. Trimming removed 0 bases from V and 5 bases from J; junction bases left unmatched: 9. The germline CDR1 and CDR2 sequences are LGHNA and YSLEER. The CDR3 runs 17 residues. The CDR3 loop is CASSQEPRAGGRDTQYF. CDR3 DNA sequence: TGCGCCAGCAGCCAAGAGCCCCGGGCGGGGGGGCGAGATACGCAGTATTTT.

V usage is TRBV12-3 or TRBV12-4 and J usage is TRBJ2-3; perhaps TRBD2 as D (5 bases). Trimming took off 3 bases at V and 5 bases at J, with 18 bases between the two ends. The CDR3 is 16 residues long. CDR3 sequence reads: CASSFMGTRLGDTQYF. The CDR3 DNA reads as TGTGCCAGCAGTTTTATGGGAACTAGGCTGGGAGATACGCAGTATTTT.

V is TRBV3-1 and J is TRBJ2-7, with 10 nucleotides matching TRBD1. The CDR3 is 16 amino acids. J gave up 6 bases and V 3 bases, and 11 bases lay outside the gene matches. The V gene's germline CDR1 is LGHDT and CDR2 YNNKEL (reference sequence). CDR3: CASSHMPGQGFCEQYF. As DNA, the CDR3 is TGTGCCAGCAGCCACATGCCGGGACAGGGGTTCTGCGAGCAGTACTTC.

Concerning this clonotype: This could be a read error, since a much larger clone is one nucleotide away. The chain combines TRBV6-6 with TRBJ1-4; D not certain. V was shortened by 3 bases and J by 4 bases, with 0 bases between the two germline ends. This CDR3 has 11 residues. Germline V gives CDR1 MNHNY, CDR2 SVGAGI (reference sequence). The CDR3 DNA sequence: TGTGCCAGCAGTTATAATGAAAAACTGTTTTTT. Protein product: CASSYNEKLFF.